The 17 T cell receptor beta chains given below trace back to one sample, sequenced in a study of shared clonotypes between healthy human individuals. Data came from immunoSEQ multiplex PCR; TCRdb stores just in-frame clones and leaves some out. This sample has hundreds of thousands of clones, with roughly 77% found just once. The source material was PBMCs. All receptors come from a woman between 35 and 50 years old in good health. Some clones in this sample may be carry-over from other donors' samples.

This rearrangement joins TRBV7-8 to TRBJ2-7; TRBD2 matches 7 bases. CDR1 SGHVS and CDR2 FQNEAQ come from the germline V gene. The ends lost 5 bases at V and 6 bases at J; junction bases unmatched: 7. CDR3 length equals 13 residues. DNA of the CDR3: TGTGCCAGCAGCCGAGGGAGGGCCACCGAGCAGTACTTC. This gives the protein CASSRGRATEQYF.

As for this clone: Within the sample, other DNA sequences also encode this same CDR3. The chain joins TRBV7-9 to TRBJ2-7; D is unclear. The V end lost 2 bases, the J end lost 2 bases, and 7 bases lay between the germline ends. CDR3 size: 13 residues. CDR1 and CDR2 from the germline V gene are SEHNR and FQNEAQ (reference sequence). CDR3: CASSLYGAYEQYF. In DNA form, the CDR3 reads TGTGCCAGCAGCTTATACGGAGCCTACGAGCAGTACTTC.

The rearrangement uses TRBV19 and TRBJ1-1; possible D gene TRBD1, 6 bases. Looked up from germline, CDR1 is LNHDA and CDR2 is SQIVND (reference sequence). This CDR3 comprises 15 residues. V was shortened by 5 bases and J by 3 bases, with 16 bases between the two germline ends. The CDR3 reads CASSDTGTWDTEAFF. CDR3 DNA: TGTGCCAGTAGTGACACCGGGACATGGGACACTGAAGCTTTCTTT.

The CDR3 DNA reads TGTGCCATCTCGCAAACAGGGGATCAAGAGACCCAGTACTTC. Protein product: CAISQTGDQETQYF. This chain uses TRBV28 with TRBJ2-5, with 7 nucleotides matching TRBD1. The CDR3 is 14 residues long. The trim removed 10 bases at V and 2 bases at J, leaving 10 bases unmatched. Germline values: CDR1 MDHEN, CDR2 SYDVKM. The variable domain in full, with the rest retrieved from reference TRBV28 and TRBJ2-5, is DVKVTQSSRYLVKRTGEKVFLECVQDMDHENMFWYRQDPGLGLRLIYFSYDVKMKEKGDIPEGYSVSREKKERFSLILESASTNQTSMYLCAISQTGDQETQYFGPGTRLLVL.

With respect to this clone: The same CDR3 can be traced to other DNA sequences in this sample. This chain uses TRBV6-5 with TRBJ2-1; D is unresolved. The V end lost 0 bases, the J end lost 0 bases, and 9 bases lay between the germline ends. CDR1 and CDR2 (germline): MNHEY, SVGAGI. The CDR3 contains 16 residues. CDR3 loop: CASSYSSGSSYNEQFF. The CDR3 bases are TGTGCCAGCAGTTACTCGAGTGGTAGCTCCTACAATGAGCAGTTCTTC.

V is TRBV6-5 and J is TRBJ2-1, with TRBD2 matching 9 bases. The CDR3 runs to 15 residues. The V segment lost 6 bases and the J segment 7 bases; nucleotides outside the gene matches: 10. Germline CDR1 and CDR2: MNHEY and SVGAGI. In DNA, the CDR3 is TGTGCCAGCAGGGCCGGGACTAGCACTTTAAATGAGCAGTTCTTC. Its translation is CASRAGTSTLNEQFF.

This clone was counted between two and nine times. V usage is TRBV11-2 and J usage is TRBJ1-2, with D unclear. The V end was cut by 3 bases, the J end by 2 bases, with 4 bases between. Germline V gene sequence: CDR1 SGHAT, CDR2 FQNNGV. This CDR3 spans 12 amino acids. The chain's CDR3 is CASSFGNYGYTF. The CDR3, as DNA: TGTGCCAGCAGCTTTGGGAACTATGGCTACACCTTC. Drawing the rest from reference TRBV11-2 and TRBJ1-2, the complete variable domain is EAGVAQSPRYKIIEKRQSVAFWCNPISGHATLYWYQQILGQGPKLLIQFQNNGVVDDSQLPKDRFSAERLKGVDSTLKIQPAKLEDSAVYLCASSFGNYGYTFGSGTRLTVV.

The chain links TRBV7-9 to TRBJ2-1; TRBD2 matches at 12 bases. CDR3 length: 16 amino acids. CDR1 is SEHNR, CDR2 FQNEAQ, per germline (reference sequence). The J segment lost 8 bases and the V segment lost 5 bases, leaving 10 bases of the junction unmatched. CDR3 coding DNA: TGTGCCAGCAGCCCCTATCTAGCGGGAGGGCCGTATGAGCAGTTCTTC. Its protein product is CASSPYLAGGPYEQFF.

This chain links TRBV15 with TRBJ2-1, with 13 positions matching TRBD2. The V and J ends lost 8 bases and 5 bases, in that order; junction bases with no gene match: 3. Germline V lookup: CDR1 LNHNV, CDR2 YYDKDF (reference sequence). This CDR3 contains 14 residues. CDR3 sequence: CATQTSGRHNEQFF. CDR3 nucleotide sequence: TGTGCCACCCAGACTAGCGGGAGGCACAATGAGCAGTTCTTC.

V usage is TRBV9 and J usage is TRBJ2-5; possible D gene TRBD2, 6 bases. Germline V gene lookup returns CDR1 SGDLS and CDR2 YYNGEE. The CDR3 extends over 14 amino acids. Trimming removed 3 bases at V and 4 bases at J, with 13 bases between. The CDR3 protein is CASSGGWRGETQYF. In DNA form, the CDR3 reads TGTGCCAGCAGCGGTGGATGGAGGGGAGAGACCCAGTACTTC.

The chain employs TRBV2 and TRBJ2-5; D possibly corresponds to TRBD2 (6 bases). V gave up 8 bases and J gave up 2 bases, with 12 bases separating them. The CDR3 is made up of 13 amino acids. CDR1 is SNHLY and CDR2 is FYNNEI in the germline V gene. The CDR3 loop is CASVLAEQETQYF. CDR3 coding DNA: TGTGCCAGCGTCTTAGCGGAACAAGAGACCCAGTACTTC.

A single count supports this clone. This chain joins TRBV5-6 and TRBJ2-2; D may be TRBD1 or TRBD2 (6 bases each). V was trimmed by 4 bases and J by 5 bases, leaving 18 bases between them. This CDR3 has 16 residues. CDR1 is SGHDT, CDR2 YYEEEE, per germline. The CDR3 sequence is CASSPLLGGRTGELFF. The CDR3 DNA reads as TGTGCCAGCAGCCCCCTTCTGGGGGGCCGGACCGGGGAGCTGTTTTTT.

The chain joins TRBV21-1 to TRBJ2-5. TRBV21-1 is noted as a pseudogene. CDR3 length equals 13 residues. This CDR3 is CASSSQRGETQYF. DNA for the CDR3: TGTGCCAGCAGCTCGCAGAGGGGAGAGACCCAGTACTTC.

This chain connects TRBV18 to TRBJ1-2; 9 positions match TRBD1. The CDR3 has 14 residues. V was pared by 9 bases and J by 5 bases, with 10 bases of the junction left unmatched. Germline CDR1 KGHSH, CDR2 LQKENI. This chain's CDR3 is CASKNRTGDYGYTF. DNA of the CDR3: TGTGCCAGTAAAAACAGGACAGGGGATTATGGCTACACCTTC. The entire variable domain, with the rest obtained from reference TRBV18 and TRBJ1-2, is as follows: NAGVMQNPRHLVRRRGQEARLRCSPMKGHSHVYWYRQLPEEGLKFMVYLQKENIIDESGMPKERFSAEFPKEGPSILRIQQVVRGDSAAYFCASKNRTGDYGYTFGSGTRLTVV.

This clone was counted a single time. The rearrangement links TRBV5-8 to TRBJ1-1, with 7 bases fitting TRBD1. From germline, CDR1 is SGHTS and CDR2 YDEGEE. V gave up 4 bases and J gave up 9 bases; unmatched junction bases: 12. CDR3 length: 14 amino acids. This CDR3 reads CASSLGQARLKAFF. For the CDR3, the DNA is TGTGCCAGCAGCCTCGGACAGGCTCGTCTTAAAGCTTTCTTT.

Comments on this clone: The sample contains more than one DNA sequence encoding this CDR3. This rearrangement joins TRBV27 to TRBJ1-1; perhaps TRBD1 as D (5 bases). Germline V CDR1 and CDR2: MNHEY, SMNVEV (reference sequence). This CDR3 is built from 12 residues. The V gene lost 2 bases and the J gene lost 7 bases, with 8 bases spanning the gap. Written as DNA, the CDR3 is TGTGCCAGCAGTTTAGGGGGGGGTGAAGCTTTCTTT. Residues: CASSLGGGEAFF.

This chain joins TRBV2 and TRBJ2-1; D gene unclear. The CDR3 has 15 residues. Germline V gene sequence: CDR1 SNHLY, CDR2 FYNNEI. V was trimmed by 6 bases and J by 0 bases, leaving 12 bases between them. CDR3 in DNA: TGTGCCAGCAGGGGTAGCTATAGCTCCTACAATGAGCAGTTCTTC. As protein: CASRGSYSSYNEQFF.